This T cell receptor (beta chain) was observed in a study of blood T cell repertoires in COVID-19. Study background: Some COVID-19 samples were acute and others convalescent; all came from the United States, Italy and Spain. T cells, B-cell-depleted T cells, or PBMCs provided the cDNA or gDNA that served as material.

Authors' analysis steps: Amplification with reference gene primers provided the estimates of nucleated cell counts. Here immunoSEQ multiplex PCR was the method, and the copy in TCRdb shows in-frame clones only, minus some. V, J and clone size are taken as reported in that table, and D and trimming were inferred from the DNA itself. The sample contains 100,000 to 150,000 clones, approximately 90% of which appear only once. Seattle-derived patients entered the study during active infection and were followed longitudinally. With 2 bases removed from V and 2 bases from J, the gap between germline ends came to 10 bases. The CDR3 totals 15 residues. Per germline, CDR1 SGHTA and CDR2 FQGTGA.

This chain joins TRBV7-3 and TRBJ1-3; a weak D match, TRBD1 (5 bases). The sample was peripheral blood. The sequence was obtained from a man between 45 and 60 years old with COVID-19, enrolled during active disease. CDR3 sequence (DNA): TGTGCCAGCAGCTTATCGGCAGGGACTGGAAACACCATATATTTT. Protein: CASSLSAGTGNTIYF.